This TCR beta chain was identified in a study of CD8+CD57+ T cells in acquired aplastic anemia. Across the study: Across the sorted CD4+ and CD8+ cells, DNA amounts averaged approximately 3.1 ug. Study-wide results and limits: Simpson's diversity of CD8+ cells was not significantly different in patients compared with controls.

This clonotype was counted ten times or more. Its matching antigen is unknown. Patients picked for sequencing had shown CD8+CD57+ cell expansion detected by flow cytometry. CDR3 and TCR beta VDJ profiling relied on genomic DNA as the template. TCRdb reanalysed the reads using MiXCR and keeps one entry per CDR3 protein. The sample yields about half a million distinct CDR3 sequences, approximately 32% seen once. Specimen: sorted CD4+, CD8+, or CD8+CD57+ T cells (not recorded which) from PBMCs. This sequence originates from a human donor with aplastic anemia.

The CDR3 sequence: CASSEDRGSEQYF. For the CDR3, the DNA is TGCGCCAGCAGTGAAGACAGGGGGAGCGAGCAGTACTTC. The V gene is TRBV10-1, the J gene TRBJ2-7; TRBD1 aligns across 9 bases. Germline V lookup: CDR1 WNHNN, CDR2 SYGVQD (reference sequence). Trimming at V came to 3 bases and at J to 6 bases, leaving 3 bases not matched to a gene. The CDR3 covers 13 residues.